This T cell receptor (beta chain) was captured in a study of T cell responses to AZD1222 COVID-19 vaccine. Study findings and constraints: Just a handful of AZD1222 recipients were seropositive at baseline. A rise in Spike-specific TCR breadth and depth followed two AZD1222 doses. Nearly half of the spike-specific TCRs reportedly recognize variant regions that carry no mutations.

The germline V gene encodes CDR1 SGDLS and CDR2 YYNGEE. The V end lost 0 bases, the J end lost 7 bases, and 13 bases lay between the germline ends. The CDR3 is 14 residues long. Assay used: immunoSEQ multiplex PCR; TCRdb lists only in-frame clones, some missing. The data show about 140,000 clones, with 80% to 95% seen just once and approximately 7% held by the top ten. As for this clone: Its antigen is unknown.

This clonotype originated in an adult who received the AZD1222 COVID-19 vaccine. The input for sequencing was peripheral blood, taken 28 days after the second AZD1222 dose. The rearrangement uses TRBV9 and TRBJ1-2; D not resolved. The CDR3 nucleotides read TGTGCCAGCAGCGTAGACCCGGGTTTGGCTGGCTACACCTTC. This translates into CASSVDPGLAGYTF.